This T cell receptor beta chain is drawn from a study of T cells in Graves' hyperthyroidism and ophthalmopathy (dated by TCRdb to the late 2010s). For context, the study as a whole: Peripheral blood samples were taken at the time of initial diagnosis, prior to any treatment. TCR V-J signatures able to tell the groups apart were searched for in a discovery cohort of 95 to 100 patients, of whom 40 to 45 had Graves' ophthalmopathy and around 58 had stable Graves' hyperthyroidism. An independent validation cohort of fewer than 20 hyperthyroidism patients and approximately 16 patients who later progressed to ophthalmopathy tested prospective prediction of ophthalmopathy. The 100 or so discovery patients were randomly divided into training and test sets at a 7:3 ratio. Thyroid tissue and blood T-cell repertoires from several Graves' hyperthyroidism patients were also compared in the study. After blood sampling, hyperthyroidism patients were treated with methimazole at a starting dose of 30 mg daily, and ophthalmopathy patients were treated with high-dose intravenous methylprednisolone. TCR Vbeta CDR3 sequencing of fewer than 150 peripheral blood samples (more than 40 ophthalmopathy, over 70 hyperthyroidism and about 17 progressor patients) is reported in the paper. What the research found in general, with its limitations: Most expanded thyroid clonotypes (frequency above 0.001) were also detected in blood, a finding suggesting that blood repertoires may reflect thyroid immune responses. In validation, the model predicted progression to ophthalmopathy a median of roughly 6.2 months before onset, with about 64% sensitivity and 72.22% specificity. In cross-validation, a model built on a 13 V-J signature told ophthalmopathy apart from stable hyperthyroidism with under 90% sensitivity and roughly 82% specificity, and in testing the same model reached 80%/75%. Sample size was not statistically predetermined, and investigators were not blinded to group allocation.

Including the terminal cysteine and phenylalanine, the CDR3 comprises 16 residues. Only the CDR3 portion is preserved as DNA: 48 bases, with reading frame beginning at the first base. Reading the germline V gene gives CDR1 SNHLY and CDR2 FYNNEI. Trimming leaves V shorter by 10 bases and J shorter by 2 bases, with the junction holding 9 bases beyond the gene matches. Stable Graves' hyperthyroidism was defined as no progression to ophthalmopathy during 18 months of follow-up. Hyperthyroidism patients were aged 18 to 65 years and newly diagnosed, with disease duration of less than 2 months. The study excluded patients with uncontrolled infections, other autoimmune diseases, pregnancy or lactation. Clinical symptoms, serum thyroxine and TRAb, thyroid ultrasound, and orbital computed tomography formed the basis for the diagnoses. PBMCs were isolated from about 10 ml of fresh peripheral blood by Ficoll-Paque density gradient centrifugation. Total RNA was extracted using Trizol reagent, and RNA quality was assessed on an Agilent 2100 Bioanalyzer.

Amplification of TCR beta CDR3 regions was carried out from RNA transcripts. For the first round of RT-PCR on the TCR CDR3, the HTBI primer set was used together with the Qiagen OneStep RT-PCR kit. The libraries were constructed in a second round of multiplex PCR and then size-selected and purified. Sequencing of the libraries was done on an Illumina HiSeq2000 using paired-end 100 bp reads. On the study's bioinformatics: SOAPnuke was used to process the raw data, with reads discarded if the reads contained adapters or uncalled bases, had a mean Phred below 15, or lacked an exact constant-primer or identifier match. COPE v1.2.5 was used to merge the high-quality paired reads, and each unique nucleotide sequence was defined as a clonotype. MiTCR v1.1 was used to align clonotypes to the IMGT TRBV, TRBD and TRBJ reference segments. Analysis was restricted to V-J combinations with a frequency above 0.0001, which covered roughly 99% of repertoires. The TCS score was defined as the ratio of F50 (clonal expansion) to E x V (chaos), calculated using BLOSUM62-based TCRdist between CDR3 peptides within each V-J. Welch's t-statistics and random forest reduced approximately 520 V-J features to 10 to 15, which were used in a naive Bayes classifier (R e1071). TCRdb took the public reads, trimmed them with fastp at Q25, ran MiXCR for clone calling and kept in-frame beta chains. Every CDR3 protein is listed once, alongside the most common genes and DNA of its rows. In this record, the V and J calls reflect TCRdb's handling and not the investigators' own analysis. Within this sample are over 650,000 distinct CDR3 sequences, with about a sixth of them counted one time only. The ten biggest clones cover around 7.7% of the sample.

Many counts were recorded for this clonotype. Which antigen it targets is not known. Base qualities were left out, and no much larger clone turns up one base away. This TCR was recovered from a man younger than 35 with Graves' hyperthyroidism. Sequenced input: blood. The V and J segments used are TRBV2 and TRBJ2-5; TRBD2 fits 14 bases in the junction. The CDR3 protein: CATTRTSGRSQETQYF. In nucleotides, the sequence is TGTGCCACTACTAGGACTAGCGGGAGGAGTCAAGAGACCCAGTACTTC.